The 17 T cell receptor beta chains listed next were all sequenced from one sample in a study of T cell repertoires in cytomegalovirus infection. A single record per CDR3 protein comes from TCRdb applying MiXCR to the reads. Among 150,000 to 200,000 distinct CDR3 sequences listed, 13% to 15% were seen once. The sequenced material came from PBMCs. Every receptor here comes from a human donor in good health (CMV status not recorded). Some clones in this sample may be carry-over from other donors' samples.

This clonotype was picked up a small number of times. The rearrangement joins TRBV14 to TRBJ1-4; unclear D gene. Germline assignment: CDR1 SGHDN and CDR2 FVKESK. This CDR3 region has 11 residues. Trimming took off 6 bases at V and 12 bases at J, with 11 bases between the two ends. CDR3 in DNA: TGTGCCAGCAGACCCGGTCGGGAACTGTTTTTT. Amino acid sequence: CASRPGRELFF.

There are a few counts of this clonotype. The rearrangement joins TRBV6-5 to TRBJ2-2; possible D gene TRBD2, 6 bases. The germline V gene encodes CDR1 MNHEY and CDR2 SVGAGI. V was cut by 6 bases and J by 4 bases, with 12 bases left in between. This CDR3 is built from 14 residues. CDR3 region: CASRSRGGTGELFF. CDR3 sequence (DNA): TGTGCCAGCAGAAGTAGGGGAGGCACCGGGGAGCTGTTTTTT.

This clonotype was seen only a few times. The V and J genes are TRBV2 and TRBJ2-2, with 9 bases fitting TRBD1. The CDR3 totals 15 residues. Germline V gives CDR1 SNHLY, CDR2 FYNNEI. J lost 2 bases, V lost 7 bases, and 5 bases had no gene match. DNA of the CDR3: TGTGCCAGCATCCAGGGACAGGGAAACACCGGGGAGCTGTTTTTT. Residues: CASIQGQGNTGELFF.

This clonotype was observed many times. This chain uses TRBV7-2 with TRBJ1-5; tentatively, D is TRBD1 (6 bases). V lost 5 bases and J 0 bases, leaving 8 bases between the germline ends. Looked up from germline, CDR1 is SGHTA and CDR2 is FQGNSA. The CDR3 sequence is 14 residues long. CDR3 coding DNA: TGTGCCAGCAGCCAAGGGGGTAGCAATCAGCCCCAGCATTTT. Translating it yields CASSQGGSNQPQHF.

This clonotype appeared many times. The chain has TRBV7-2 and TRBJ2-3; D is possibly TRBD1 (6 bases). CDR3 length: 13 amino acids. Per germline, CDR1 SGHTA and CDR2 FQGNSA. The V end lost 11 bases, the J end lost 10 bases, and 22 bases lay between the germline ends. CDR3 in amino acids: CALRGSLLGAQYF. The CDR3 bases are TGTGCCCTCAGGGGAAGTCTCCTGGGCGCGCAGTATTTT.

This clonotype has ten or more counts. The chain has TRBV28 and TRBJ2-6; D might be TRBD2 (6 bases). V dropped 6 bases and J dropped 0 bases, with 18 bases sitting between them. Per the germline V gene, CDR1 is MDHEN and CDR2 is SYDVKM. The CDR3 runs to 18 residues. As DNA, the CDR3 is TGTGCCAGCAGCCTGTTGGGGGGACCAGGCTCTGGGGCCAACGTCCTGACTTTC. It yields the protein CASSLLGGPGSGANVLTF.

The V gene is TRBV5-1, the J gene TRBJ2-3, with D perhaps matching TRBD2 (6 bases). From germline, CDR1 is SGHRS and CDR2 YFSETQ. The CDR3 totals 16 residues. The V and J ends lost 4 bases and 2 bases respectively, with 17 bases between them. The CDR3, as DNA: TGCGCCAGCAGCCGCTCCACTAGCATCTACACAGATACGCAGTATTTT. Translation gives CASSRSTSIYTDTQYF. Filled out from reference TRBV5-1 and TRBJ2-3, the complete variable domain reads KAGVTQTPRYLIKTRGQQVTLSCSPISGHRSVSWYQQTPGQGLQFLFEYFSETQRNKGNFPGRFSGRQFSNSRSEMNVSTLELGDSALYLCASSRSTSIYTDTQYFGPGTRLTVL.

Ten or more counts support this clonotype. The rearrangement joins TRBV7-3 to TRBJ2-2; D is ambiguous. The germline CDR1 and CDR2 sequences are SGHTA and FQGTGA. This CDR3 is 12 amino acids long. V was clipped by 4 bases and J by 6 bases, with 6 bases between them. CDR3 protein: CASSSRAGELFF. CDR3 in DNA: TGTGCCAGCAGCTCCCGCGCCGGGGAGCTGTTTTTT.

This clonotype was counted many times. The gene calls are TRBV7-2 and TRBJ2-3; 10 bases are a match to TRBD2. This CDR3 has 18 residues. The germline gives CDR1 SGHTA, CDR2 FQGNSA. V shed 3 bases and J 4 bases; nucleotides not matched to a gene: 13. The CDR3 sequence: CASSFLGAAGGTPDTQYF. In nucleotides, the CDR3 is TGTGCCAGCAGCTTTCTAGGGGCAGCGGGAGGGACCCCAGATACGCAGTATTTT.

This clonotype came up many times. This chain uses TRBV6-5 with TRBJ2-3, with 7 bases aligning to TRBD2. The CDR3 has 16 amino acids. Germline loops: CDR1 MNHEY, CDR2 SVGAGI. Trimming removed 6 bases from V and 2 bases from J; junction bases left unmatched: 11. Written as DNA, the CDR3 is TGTGCCAGCAGATTTTCAAAGCGGGGATACACAGATACGCAGTATTTT. It codes for CASRFSKRGYTDTQYF.

The chain carries TRBV18 and TRBJ2-1, with D perhaps matching TRBD1 (5 bases). The V gene lost 3 bases and the J gene lost 6 bases, with 15 bases spanning the gap. The CDR3 is 15 amino acids. Germline lookup yields CDR1 KGHSH and CDR2 LQKENI. The DNA of the CDR3 is TGTGCCAGCTCACCTCCTCAGGGCAGGTTCAATGAGCAGTTCTTC. It codes for CASSPPQGRFNEQFF.

CDR3 amino acids: CSVGTGWSGANVLTF. The CDR3 coding sequence is TGCAGCGTGGGGACAGGGTGGTCTGGGGCCAACGTCCTGACTTTC. The chain links TRBV29-1 to TRBJ2-6; TRBD1 aligns across 9 bases. Germline loops: CDR1 SQVTM, CDR2 ANQGSEA. The junction had 4 bases not matched to a gene; V was cut back by 6 bases and J by 1 base. The CDR3 loop spans 15 amino acids.

The chain is built from TRBV18 and TRBJ2-7; 10 nucleotides align to TRBD2. Losses at the gene ends were 1 base for V and 5 bases for J; bases not matched to a gene: 5. CDR3 length: 15 residues. The germline CDR1 and CDR2 sequences are KGHSH and LQKENI. The chain's CDR3 is CASSPLASGSHEQYF. The CDR3 DNA reads TGTGCCAGCTCACCACTCGCTAGCGGGAGCCACGAGCAGTACTTC.

Concerning this clonotype itself: A much larger clonotype is one base distant, so this may be a read error. The gene calls are TRBV27 and TRBJ2-1; D perhaps matches TRBD1 (6 bases). Trimming stripped 7 bases from V and 0 bases from J, with 10 bases between. There are 14 residues in the CDR3. Germline CDR1 is MNHEY and CDR2 is SMNVEV (reference sequence). The CDR3 loop reads CASIHRASYNEQFF. For the CDR3, the DNA is TGTGCCAGCATTCACAGGGCCTCCTACAATGAGCAGTTCTTC.

The rearrangement joins TRBV28 to TRBJ1-5; 9 positions agree with TRBD1. V was clipped by 6 bases and J by 3 bases; unmatched bases: 3. The germline V gene encodes CDR1 MDHEN and CDR2 SYDVKM. This CDR3 comprises 14 residues. CDR3 DNA sequence: TGTGCCAGCAGGACAGGGGGGAACAATCAGCCCCAGCATTTT. Its translation is CASRTGGNNQPQHF.

This clonotype was detected a few times. The rearrangement links TRBV5-4 to TRBJ2-1; D gene ambiguous. CDR1 SGHNT and CDR2 YYREEE come from the germline V gene (reference sequence). CDR3 size: 12 residues. Trimming took off 1 base at V and 11 bases at J, with 10 bases between the two ends. The CDR3 region has the DNA TGTGCCAGCAGCTTGCCGCAGCGCAAGCAGTTCTTC. Its protein product is CASSLPQRKQFF.

The V call is TRBV27, the J call TRBJ2-7, with a tentative D call TRBD1 (9 bases). Germline assignment: CDR1 MNHEY and CDR2 SMNVEV (reference sequence). The ends were cut back, 5 bases at V and 1 base at J, with 27 bases in the middle. This CDR3 is built from 19 residues. CDR3 nucleotides: TGTGCCAGCAGTACCAAACCCGGGACAGGGACTAGTACGTCCTACGAGCAGTACTTC. It is translated as CASSTKPGTGTSTSYEQYF.